The clone carrying this T cell receptor (beta chain) was seen only a few times. This sample was included in a study of blood T cell repertoires in COVID-19. About the research overall: The origin of the acute and convalescent COVID-19 samples was the United States, Italy and Spain. Sample material is recorded as cDNA or gDNA derived from T cells, B-cell-depleted T cells, or PBMCs.

Losses at the gene ends were 4 bases for V and 6 bases for J; bases not matched to a gene: 10. Germline CDR1 and CDR2: SGDLS and YYNGEE. The CDR3 has 15 amino acids. Authors' methods: Estimation of nucleated cell counts was performed using reference gene primer amplification. Repertoires were generated with immunoSEQ multiplex PCR, while TCRdb's copy carries only in-frame clones and drops some. V and J calls and clone size follow that table, whereas D and trimming were derived from the DNA. Altogether 200,000 to 250,000 clones are present, 80% to 90% being singletons, with the ten largest covering roughly 5.8%.

The receptor was derived from a man in his sixties with acute or convalescent COVID-19. Sequencing was carried out using peripheral blood. The chain combines TRBV9 with TRBJ2-3; TRBD2 matches at 8 bases. Written as DNA, the CDR3 is TGTGCCAGCAGCCCCCGGACTAGCCCTGGGGATACGCAGTATTTT. Protein product: CASSPRTSPGDTQYF.